These 23 T cell receptor beta chains share one sample of origin, sequenced in a study of high-grade serous ovarian cancer treatment subgroups. The protocol was immunoSEQ multiplex PCR, while the TCRdb copy is restricted to in-frame clones and leaves out a portion. The top ten hold more than 6% of the sample, which has roughly 15,000 clones, roughly nine tenths seen once. The tumor samples were collected prior to definitive surgery or chemotherapy. Sequencing was carried out using tumor tissue. These receptors came from a human donor with high-grade serous ovarian cancer.

V usage is TRBV16 and J usage is TRBJ1-5; possibly TRBD1 for D (6 bases). This CDR3 has 16 amino acids. Germline CDR1 reads KGHSY; CDR2 reads FQNENV. V was trimmed by 4 bases and J by 1 base, leaving 14 bases between them. The CDR3 DNA reads TGTGCCAGCAGCCCCCAAGGGGGGGTGAGCAATCAGCCCCAGCATTTT. Protein: CASSPQGGVSNQPQHF.

CDR3 sequence reads: CASSIAGGTDTQYF. In nucleotides, the CDR3 is TGTGCCAGCAGTATAGCGGGGGGCACAGATACGCAGTATTTT. The gene calls are TRBV6-4 and TRBJ2-3, with 9 bases fitting TRBD2. V lost 5 bases, J lost 1 base, and 1 base stayed unmatched. The CDR3 length is 14 residues. Per the germline V gene, CDR1 is MRHNA and CDR2 is SNTAGT.

This chain uses TRBV5-4 with TRBJ2-7; 8 positions match TRBD1. CDR1 and CDR2 (germline): SGHNT, YYREEE (reference sequence). The CDR3 spans 18 residues. With V trimmed by 2 bases and J by 2 bases, 15 bases remained unmatched. The CDR3 protein is CASSFGGRAGQGAYEQYF. The CDR3 DNA reads TGTGCCAGCAGCTTCGGGGGTCGGGCTGGACAGGGAGCCTACGAGCAGTACTTC. Combining the CDR3 with reference TRBV5-4 and TRBJ2-7 gives the whole variable domain ETGVTQSPTHLIKTRGQQVTLRCSSQSGHNTVSWYQQALGQGPQFIFQYYREEENGRGNFPPRFSGLQFPNYSSELNVNALELDDSALYLCASSFGGRAGQGAYEQYFGPGTRLTVT.

The rearrangement uses TRBV10-3 and TRBJ1-4, with 9 bases that match TRBD1. The length of the CDR3 is 14 residues. V dropped 11 bases and J dropped 7; count of bases not matched to a gene: 11. The germline gives CDR1 ENHRY, CDR2 SYGVKD. CDR3 loop: CASGSGTGREKLFF. In nucleotides, the CDR3 is TGTGCCTCAGGCTCCGGGACAGGGCGTGAAAAACTGTTTTTT.

This sequence joins TRBV7-8 and TRBJ2-5; perhaps TRBD1 as D (6 bases). The DNA end lines up better with TRBJ2-7; the J call may be wrong. In germline, CDR1 is SGHVS, CDR2 FQNEAQ. This CDR3 contains 16 residues. This CDR3 is CASSSDRIRGSYEQYF. The CDR3 DNA is TGTGCCAGCAGCTCTGACAGGATTAGGGGATCCTACGAGCAGTACTTC.

As DNA, the CDR3 is TGTGCCAGCAGTTTATTCGTGGTGGGGGGCTCCCCCGATACGCAGTATTTT. Translated: CASSLFVVGGSPDTQYF. The J gene is TRBJ2-3, the V gene TRBV28; D tentatively reads TRBD1 or TRBD2 (6 bases each). Trimming removed 1 base at V and 6 bases at J, with 20 bases between. The CDR3 spans 17 residues. Germline V gene lookup returns CDR1 MDHEN and CDR2 SYDVKM.

A few counts support this clone. The J gene is TRBJ1-4, the V gene TRBV27; 7 bases are shared with TRBD1. The CDR3 length is 15 residues. Germline V lookup: CDR1 MNHEY, CDR2 SMNVEV (reference sequence). After removal of 1 base from V and 7 bases from J, the junction contained 6 bases not matched to a gene. The CDR3 here is CASSLFGQASEKLFF. The CDR3 bases are TGTGCCAGCAGTTTATTTGGACAGGCCTCTGAAAAACTGTTTTTT. The complete variable domain, with remaining parts taken from reference TRBV27 and TRBJ1-4, reads EAQVTQNPRYLITVTGKKLTVTCSQNMNHEYMSWYRQDPGLGLRQIYYSMNVEVTDKGDVPEGYKVSRKEKRNFPLILESPSPNQTSLYFCASSLFGQASEKLFFGSGTQLSVL.

Remarks on this clone: An end of the junction differs from the germline gene, which may be a read error. Distinct nucleotide sequences in the sample also encode this CDR3. This chain links TRBV7-9 with TRBJ2-5, with D possibly TRBD2 on 5 matching bases. The germline gives CDR1 SEHNR, CDR2 FQNEAQ (reference sequence). CDR3 length: 15 residues. In nucleotides, the CDR3 is TGCGCCAGCTGCTTAGGGTCGGGATTTGAGGAGACCCAGTACTTC. This translates into CASCLGSGFEETQYF.

This sequence joins TRBV4-2 and TRBJ1-5; TRBD1 matches at 8 bases. V lost 4 bases and J lost 6; bases outside the gene matches: 17. CDR3 length: 18 amino acids. Germline V gene sequence: CDR1 LGHNA, CDR2 YNFKEQ. For the CDR3, the DNA is TGTGCCAGCAGCCCAACGGGCTACGGGACAGGCTCAAGTCAGCCCCAGCATTTT. This encodes CASSPTGYGTGSSQPQHF.

The CDR3 region is CASSRTGRDAEAFF. The CDR3 region has the DNA TGTGCCAGCAGCCGGACAGGGCGGGACGCTGAAGCTTTCTTT. V and J are TRBV2 and TRBJ1-1; 8 bases align to TRBD1. The CDR3 has 14 residues. Germline V lookup: CDR1 SNHLY, CDR2 FYNNEI. Trimming took 6 bases from V and 6 from J; bases not matched to a gene: 9.

The rearrangement links TRBV7-8 to TRBJ1-4; no firm D call. Trimming left V 2 bases short and J 7 bases short, with 11 bases between. Germline lookup yields CDR1 SGHVS and CDR2 FQNEAQ. This CDR3 contains 14 residues. The CDR3 protein is CASSLTVRGEKLFF. The CDR3 bases are TGTGCCAGCAGCTTAACGGTTCGAGGTGAAAAACTGTTTTTT. The whole variable domain, remainder taken from reference TRBV7-8 and TRBJ1-4, is GAGVSQSPRYKVAKRGQDVALRCDPISGHVSLFWYQQALGQGPEFLTYFQNEAQLDKSGLPSDRFFAERPEGSVSTLKIQRTQQEDSAVYLCASSLTVRGEKLFFGSGTQLSVL.

The rearrangement uses TRBV10-2 and TRBJ2-2; no definite D call. The CDR3 runs 12 residues. The V end was cut by 7 bases, the J end by 8 bases, with 11 bases between. The germline V gene has CDR1 WSHSY and CDR2 SAAADI. The CDR3 reads CASTRLPGELFF. The DNA for the CDR3 is TGCGCCAGCACCAGATTACCGGGGGAGCTGTTTTTT.

The chain has TRBV6-4 and TRBJ2-1; D possibly corresponds to TRBD1 (5 bases). The V gene's germline CDR1 is MRHNA and CDR2 SNTAGT. This CDR3 comprises 13 residues. The V gene lost 5 bases and the J gene lost 5 bases, with 10 bases spanning the gap. CDR3 coding DNA: TGTGCCAGCAGTCCCTCAGGGAACAATGAGCAGTTCTTC. Encoded protein: CASSPSGNNEQFF.

CDR3 DNA sequence: TGTGCCAGCAGCGTCGGACAGGCGGGGAATTCACCCCTCCACTTT. Amino acids: CASSVGQAGNSPLHF. The chain recombines TRBV9 with TRBJ1-6; 7 bases align to TRBD1. CDR1 and CDR2 from the germline V gene are SGDLS and YYNGEE. CDR3 length equals 15 residues. V lost 2 bases, J lost 7 bases, and 6 bases stayed unmatched. The complete variable domain, with remaining parts taken from reference TRBV9 and TRBJ1-6, reads DSGVTQTPKHLITATGQRVTLRCSPRSGDLSVYWYQQSLDQGLQFLIQYYNGEERAKGNILERFSAQQFPDLHSELNLSSLELGDSALYFCASSVGQAGNSPLHFGNGTRLTVT.

The chain joins TRBV5-8 to TRBJ2-7; D gene unclear. Germline loops: CDR1 SGHTS, CDR2 YDEGEE. The CDR3 totals 12 residues. With 0 bases removed from V and 7 bases from J, the gap between germline ends came to 8 bases. CDR3 amino acids: CASSLDTEEQYF. The CDR3 DNA is TGTGCCAGCAGCTTGGACACCGAGGAGCAGTACTTC.

The V gene is TRBV29-1, the J gene TRBJ2-3; D may be TRBD2 (6 bases). V shed 7 bases and J shed 4 bases, with 18 bases lying between them. From germline, CDR1 is SQVTM and CDR2 ANQGSEA. The CDR3 covers 14 residues. CDR3 sequence: CSGTPGLLADTQYF. CDR3 nucleotide sequence: TGCAGCGGGACACCGGGACTCCTGGCAGATACGCAGTATTTT.

CDR3 nucleotides: TGTGCCAGCATCGCCGATGATTATAATTCACCCCTCCACTTT. Its protein product is CASIADDYNSPLHF. V is TRBV7-8 and J is TRBJ1-6; D gene unclear. The CDR3 is 14 amino acids. Trimming cost V 7 bases and J 4 bases, with 11 bases left between them. The germline CDR1 and CDR2 sequences are SGHVS and FQNEAQ.

The V call is TRBV7-6, the J call TRBJ2-2, with 14 bases fitting TRBD2. V was clipped by 5 bases and J by 0 bases; unmatched bases: 5. CDR1 is SGHVS and CDR2 is FNYEAQ in the germline V gene. The CDR3 has 18 residues. Here the CDR3 DNA reads TGTGCCAGCAGCCAGGGACTAGCGGGGGCCCCGAACACCGGGGAGCTGTTTTTT. It yields the protein CASSQGLAGAPNTGELFF.

The V and J genes are TRBV10-3 and TRBJ2-6; D not resolved. CDR1 is ENHRY and CDR2 is SYGVKD in the germline V gene. Trimming pared 0 bases from V and 0 bases from J, leaving 9 bases between. The CDR3 is made up of 17 amino acids. CDR3 region: CAISESNPISGANVLTF. CDR3 DNA sequence: TGTGCCATCAGTGAGTCGAATCCCATCTCTGGGGCCAACGTCCTGACTTTC.

V and J are TRBV6-5 and TRBJ2-1; TRBD2 matches 13 bases. J gave up 9 bases and V 6 bases, and 8 bases lay outside the gene matches. The germline CDR1 and CDR2 sequences are MNHEY and SVGAGI. This CDR3 region has 15 residues. CDR3 sequence: CASRKTSGGVSEQFF. Here the CDR3 DNA reads TGTGCCAGCAGGAAAACTAGCGGGGGGGTATCTGAGCAGTTCTTC.

The genes are TRBV2 and TRBJ2-5; D is undetermined. CDR1 is SNHLY, CDR2 FYNNEI, per germline. V was shortened by 5 bases and J by 5 bases, with 12 bases between the two germline ends. The CDR3 consists of 13 residues. The CDR3 nucleotides are TGTGCCAGCAGTTATACCATAGGGGAGACCCAGTACTTC. Amino acids: CASSYTIGETQYF.

This clone was observed a single time. The chain recombines TRBV5-1 with TRBJ2-7; perhaps TRBD1 as D (5 bases). Trimming cost V 4 bases and J 1 base, with 15 bases left between them. CDR3 length: 15 amino acids. Germline assignment: CDR1 SGHRS and CDR2 YFSETQ. This chain's CDR3 is CASSTEGHPSYEQYF. The CDR3 coding sequence is TGCGCCAGCAGCACCGAAGGACACCCGTCCTACGAGCAGTACTTC.

V usage is TRBV27 and J usage is TRBJ2-2; perhaps D is TRBD1 or TRBD2 (5 bases each). CDR3 length equals 13 residues. V lost 3 bases, J lost 13 bases, and 15 bases lay in between. The germline V gene has CDR1 MNHEY and CDR2 SMNVEV (reference sequence). The CDR3 reads CASSFGRSGTLFF. DNA of the CDR3: TGTGCCAGCAGTTTCGGCAGGTCAGGGACGCTGTTTTTT.